The T cell receptor (beta chain) described here comes from a study of control samples from healthy donors and cancer patients. TCRdb's table, derived via immunoSEQ multiplex PCR, lists solely in-frame clones and lacks some. The sample records roughly 130,000 clones, 85% to 95% being singletons. Looked up from germline, CDR1 is SGHTA and CDR2 is FQGNSA. The CDR3 length is 14 residues. Trimming took 1 base from V and 5 from J, leaving 10 bases between them. What was sequenced was PBMCs. The chain recombines TRBV7-2 with TRBJ2-3; TRBD1 might be the D (8 bases). The sequence was collected from a man aged 45 to 65 with head and neck cancer. Here the CDR3 reads CASSLDRGGDTQYF. DNA of the CDR3: TGTGCCAGCAGCTTAGACAGGGGGGGAGATACGCAGTATTTT. Full variable domain (remainder filled in from reference TRBV7-2 and TRBJ2-3): GAGVSQSPSNKVTEKGKDVELRCDPISGHTALYWYRQSLGQGLEFLIYFQGNSAPDKSGLPSDRFSAERTGGSVSTLTIQRTQQEDSAVYLCASSLDRGGDTQYFGPGTRLTVL.